These 15 T cell receptor beta chains came from one sample sequenced in a study of blood T cell repertoires in COVID-19. Libraries were prepared by immunoSEQ multiplex PCR; TCRdb keeps only in-frame clonotypes and omits some of them. The table shows hundreds of thousands of clones, with 70% to 90% occurring only once. The sequencing input was peripheral blood. Receptor source: a man between 18 and 35 years old with active or convalescent COVID-19.

The V and J genes are TRBV15 and TRBJ1-2; a weak D match, TRBD1 (5 bases). Per germline, CDR1 LNHNV and CDR2 YYDKDF (reference sequence). This CDR3 has 17 residues. The ends were cut back, 6 bases at V and 8 bases at J, with 28 bases in the middle. CDR3 sequence: CATRKTGGVLTSSGYTF. The CDR3 DNA is TGTGCCACCAGAAAAACCGGGGGGGTCCTCACATCGAGCGGCTACACCTTC.

V usage is TRBV7-2 and J usage is TRBJ2-1, with a possible D match to TRBD1 (6 bases). Trimming stripped 1 base from V and 8 bases from J, with 15 bases between. The CDR3 has 15 amino acids. Germline CDR1 reads SGHTA; CDR2 reads FQGNSA. The CDR3 DNA is TGTGCCAGCAGCTTAGGTGCTAGGGGGACCCATGAGCAGTTCTTC. It is translated as CASSLGARGTHEQFF.

A single count supports this clone. This chain links TRBV3-1 (or the pseudogene TRBV3-2) with TRBJ2-5, with 7 nucleotides matching TRBD1. V trimming: 3 bases; J trimming: 4 bases; junction bases outside the gene matches: 5. Germline CDR1 is LGHDT and CDR2 is YNNKEL (reference sequence). The CDR3 runs 14 residues. CDR3 amino acids: CASSHPGTAETQYF. The DNA for the CDR3 is TGTGCCAGCAGCCACCCCGGGACAGCAGAGACCCAGTACTTC.

The rearrangement uses TRBV11-2 and TRBJ1-2; no firm D call. V was trimmed by 5 bases and J by 6 bases, leaving 10 bases between them. CDR3 length: 12 amino acids. CDR1 is SGHAT, CDR2 FQNNGV, per germline. The CDR3 reads CASSHYPDGYTF. CDR3 sequence (DNA): TGTGCCAGCAGCCATTACCCGGATGGCTACACCTTC.

The J gene is TRBJ1-2, the V gene TRBV9, with D possibly matching TRBD1 (6 bases). Looked up from germline, CDR1 is SGDLS and CDR2 is YYNGEE. V lost 3 bases and J lost 4, with 13 bases in between. CDR3 size: 14 residues. For the CDR3, the DNA is TGTGCCAGCAGCGCAGATACAGGGTCCTATGGCTACACCTTC. Translating it yields CASSADTGSYGYTF.

The chain links TRBV11-3 to TRBJ2-5; 8 nucleotides match TRBD2. Germline loops: CDR1 SGHNT, CDR2 YENEEA. V shed 1 base and J 5 bases; nucleotides not matched to a gene: 3. The CDR3 runs 14 residues. The CDR3 sequence: CASSLAGGPETQYF. The CDR3 DNA follows: TGTGCCAGCAGCTTAGCGGGGGGGCCGGAGACCCAGTACTTC.

The gene calls are TRBV7-2 and TRBJ1-4, with D possibly being TRBD1 (5 bases). V was pared by 1 base and J by 7 bases, with 10 bases between. The CDR3 is made up of 14 amino acids. Germline assignment: CDR1 SGHTA and CDR2 FQGNSA. The CDR3 sequence is CASSLGRRGEKLFF. In DNA form, the CDR3 reads TGTGCCAGCAGCTTAGGGAGGAGGGGTGAAAAACTGTTTTTT. Supplemented by reference TRBV7-2 and TRBJ1-4, the full variable domain reads GAGVSQSPSNKVTEKGKDVELRCDPISGHTALYWYRQSLGQGLEFLIYFQGNSAPDKSGLPSDRFSAERTGGSVSTLTIQRTQQEDSAVYLCASSLGRRGEKLFFGSGTQLSVL.

This chain uses TRBV3-1 (or the pseudogene TRBV3-2) with TRBJ1-2; 9 nucleotides match TRBD1. Germline V gene lookup returns CDR1 LGHDT and CDR2 YNNKEL (reference sequence). Germline trimming cut 4 bases from V and 2 bases from J; bases unmatched to any gene: 5. The CDR3 is made up of 15 amino acids. The CDR3: CASSLKTGGNYGYTF. The CDR3 DNA reads TGTGCCAGCAGCCTTAAGACAGGGGGAAACTATGGCTACACCTTC.

The rearrangement joins TRBV10-3 to TRBJ2-1; 9 nucleotides agree with TRBD1. The CDR3 spans 14 residues. The V and J ends lost 6 bases and 7 bases, in that order; junction bases with no gene match: 7. Looked up from germline, CDR1 is ENHRY and CDR2 is SYGVKD. CDR3 region: CAIRGDRELNEQFF. CDR3 in DNA: TGTGCCATCAGAGGGGACAGGGAGTTGAATGAGCAGTTCTTC.

The chain is built from TRBV9 and TRBJ1-3, with 9 bases lining up with TRBD1. The V gene's germline CDR1 is SGDLS and CDR2 YYNGEE. Unmatched junction bases numbered 5, after V lost 4 bases and J lost 0 bases. The CDR3 consists of 16 residues. CDR3 DNA sequence: TGTGCCAGCAGCCTCGGACAGGGGAGCTCTGGAAACACCATATATTTT. This encodes CASSLGQGSSGNTIYF. The full variable domain, in which reference TRBV9 and TRBJ1-3 provide the parts outside the CDR3, is DSGVTQTPKHLITATGQRVTLRCSPRSGDLSVYWYQQSLDQGLQFLIQYYNGEERAKGNILERFSAQQFPDLHSELNLSSLELGDSALYFCASSLGQGSSGNTIYFGEGSWLTVV.

DNA for the CDR3: TGTGCCATCAGTGGGCGGCGAAACACTGAAGCTTTCTTT. Translated: CAISGRRNTEAFF. The rearrangement uses TRBV10-3 and TRBJ1-1; no firm D call. This CDR3 region has 13 residues. V shed 4 bases and J shed 2 bases, with 8 bases lying between them. CDR1 and CDR2 (germline): ENHRY, SYGVKD.

The chain has TRBV2 and TRBJ1-1, with D possibly matching TRBD1 (5 bases). Trimming took 5 bases from V and 4 from J, leaving 11 bases between them. Germline CDR1 SNHLY, CDR2 FYNNEI. The CDR3 has 13 amino acids. The CDR3 loop reads CASSSGSGTEAFF. CDR3 DNA: TGTGCCAGCAGTTCAGGGTCGGGCACTGAAGCTTTCTTT.

The chain joins TRBV9 to TRBJ1-2; D remains unclear. CDR1 is SGDLS, CDR2 YYNGEE, per germline. V was clipped by 0 bases and J by 4 bases, with 13 bases between them. This CDR3 is 15 amino acids long. The CDR3 sequence: CASSVAKEGGYGYTF. The CDR3 DNA sequence: TGTGCCAGCAGCGTAGCTAAAGAGGGTGGCTATGGCTACACCTTC.

This sequence joins TRBV5-1 and TRBJ1-1; TRBD1 is a possible D gene (5 bases). Germline-derived CDR1 and CDR2 are SGHRS and YFSETQ. Trimming pared 5 bases from V and 0 bases from J, leaving 20 bases between. The CDR3 extends over 17 amino acids. The CDR3, as DNA: TGCGCCAGCAGTATTCCTCTCGGGGGAACCATGAACACTGAAGCTTTCTTT. Its translation is CASSIPLGGTMNTEAFF.

The CDR3 loop reads CAWTLTSPSGEAFF. In DNA, the CDR3 is TGTGCCTGGACTCTGACTTCCCCGTCCGGTGAAGCTTTCTTT. This sequence joins TRBV30 and TRBJ1-1, with D uncertain. With 4 bases removed from V and 7 bases from J, the gap between germline ends came to 19 bases. The CDR3 runs 14 residues. Looked up from germline, CDR1 is GTSNPN and CDR2 is SVGIG (reference sequence).